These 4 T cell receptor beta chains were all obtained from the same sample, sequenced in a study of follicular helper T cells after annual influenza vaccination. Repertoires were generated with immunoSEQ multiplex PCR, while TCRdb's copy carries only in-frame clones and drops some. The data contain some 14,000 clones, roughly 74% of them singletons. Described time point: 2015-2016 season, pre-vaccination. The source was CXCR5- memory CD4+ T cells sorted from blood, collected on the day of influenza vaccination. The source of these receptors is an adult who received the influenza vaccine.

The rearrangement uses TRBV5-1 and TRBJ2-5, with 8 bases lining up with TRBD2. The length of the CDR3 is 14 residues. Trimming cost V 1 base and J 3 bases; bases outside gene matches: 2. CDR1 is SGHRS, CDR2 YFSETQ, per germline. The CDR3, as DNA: TGCGCCAGCAGCTTGCTACTAGCGGAAGAGACCCAGTACTTC. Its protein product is CASSLLLAEETQYF.

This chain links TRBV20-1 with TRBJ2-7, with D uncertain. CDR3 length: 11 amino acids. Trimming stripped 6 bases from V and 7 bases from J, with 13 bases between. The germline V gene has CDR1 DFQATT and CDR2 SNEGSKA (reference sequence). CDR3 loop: CSATHFQEQYF. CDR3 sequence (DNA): TGCAGTGCAACCCATTTCCAAGAGCAGTACTTC.

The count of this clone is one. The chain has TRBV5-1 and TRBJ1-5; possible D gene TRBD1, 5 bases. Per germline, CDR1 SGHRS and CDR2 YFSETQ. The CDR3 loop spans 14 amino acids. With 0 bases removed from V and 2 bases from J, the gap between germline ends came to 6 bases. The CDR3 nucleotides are TGCGCCAGCAGCTTGGTGGGGGGCAATCAGCCCCAGCATTTT. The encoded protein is CASSLVGGNQPQHF.

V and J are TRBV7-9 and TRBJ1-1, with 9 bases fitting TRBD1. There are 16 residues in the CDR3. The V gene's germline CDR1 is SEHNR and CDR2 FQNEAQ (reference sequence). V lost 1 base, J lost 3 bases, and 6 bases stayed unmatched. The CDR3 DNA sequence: TGTGCCAGCAGCTTAGTGGGACAGGGTTCGGACACTGAAGCTTTCTTT. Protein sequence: CASSLVGQGSDTEAFF.